This TCR beta chain was captured by sequencing in a study of T cell responses to AZD1222 COVID-19 vaccine (dated by TCRdb to about 2021). For the wider study: Because spike-specific TCR depth and breadth did not differ between the two schedules, AZD1222 recipients who got a second dose at roughly 4 weeks were pooled with those who got a second dose at roughly 12 weeks. TCR sequencing was performed for about 240 trial participants, of whom around 200 were given two doses of AZD1222 and around 25 were given two doses of MenACWY control vaccine. Trial participants were enrolled by age into 18-55, 56-69 and 70-plus year subgroups, with roughly 150, 30 and 60 TCR-sequenced participants respectively. What the research found in general, with its limitations: Vaccine-associated CD4 TCRs spanned the whole spike protein, with dominant responses in regions 160-218 and 743-854. After two AZD1222 doses, spike-specific TCR breadth and depth were significantly higher than at day 0 and than in MenACWY recipients. Reportedly, almost half of the unique spike-specific TCRs recognized epitopes lying outside the regions that are mutated in the B.1.351 and B.1.1.7 variants. Because no day 14 peak-response samples were available, the repertoires could be characterized only after the peak T cell response. Participants were mostly white British, with more females than males. The authors suggested clonal diversity may have been underestimated. The 56-69-year group was small, and its depth increase did not reach significance, likely because of low power. Conclusions about previously exposed vaccinees were limited because only six AZD1222 recipients were SARS-CoV-2 seropositive at baseline.

For this clone: The target of this receptor is not known. No per-base quality is available; no much larger clone lies one base away.

The CDR3 regions of human TCRbeta chains were analyzed by immunosequencing. As for the original processing: TCRs in the repertoires were compared against a reference library of SARS-CoV-2-specific TCRs that had been generated with the MIRA antigen-specificity platform. Breadth meant the fraction of unique TCRs that were SARS-CoV-2-associated, whereas depth meant the fraction of total T cells that were SARS-CoV-2-associated. Each spike-specific TCR was assigned to its reactive spike region and to a CD4 or CD8 class using the MIRA data. Log10-transformed breadth and depth values were compared by one-way ANOVA with Sidak's multiple comparisons tests. TCRdb stores this immuneACCESS table with in-frame sequences only. Part of the clones is absent; in the studies checked, under half of the shortfall reflects unresolved V genes, and no reason is known for the rest. V and J calls and clone size follow that table, whereas D and trimming were derived from the DNA. The table for this sample lists tens of thousands of clones; approximately 84% of them were counted only once. Of the sample, roughly a sixth is held by the ten largest clones.

Explained via the paper, the time point label denotes: baseline before first vaccination. Vaccinee samples were obtained from the UK trials COV001 and COV002, which included a single-blind randomized controlled phase 2/3 trial of AZD1222 (ChAdOx1 nCoV-19) in healthy adults. For TCRbeta chain sequencing, PBMC samples from trial participants were taken at day 0 and at day 28 after the second dose. The CDR3 covers 11 residues, taking in both the cysteine and the phenylalanine. The retained sequence is limited to the CDR3, 33 bases, with the frame set at the first base. V sheds 1 base and J sheds 9 bases, leaving 4 bases between their ends. The germline V gene gives CDR1 as SNHLY and CDR2 as FYNNEI.

The chain couples TRBV2 to TRBJ2-1, with no confidently assigned D gene. The TCR originated in an adult in good health. The sequencing here drew on peripheral blood, taken on day 0 of AZD1222 vaccination. The DNA sequence is given as TGTGCCAGCAGTGAAGTTACTGAGCAGTTCTTC. Its protein reads: CASSEVTEQFF. The full variable domain, completed from the reference TRBV2 and TRBJ2-1 proteins outside the CDR3, reads EPEVTQTPSHQVTQMGQEVILRCVPISNHLYFYWYRQILGQKVEFLVSFYNNEISEKSEIFDDQFSVERPDGSNFTLKIRSTKLEDSAMYFCASSEVTEQFFGPGTRLTVL.